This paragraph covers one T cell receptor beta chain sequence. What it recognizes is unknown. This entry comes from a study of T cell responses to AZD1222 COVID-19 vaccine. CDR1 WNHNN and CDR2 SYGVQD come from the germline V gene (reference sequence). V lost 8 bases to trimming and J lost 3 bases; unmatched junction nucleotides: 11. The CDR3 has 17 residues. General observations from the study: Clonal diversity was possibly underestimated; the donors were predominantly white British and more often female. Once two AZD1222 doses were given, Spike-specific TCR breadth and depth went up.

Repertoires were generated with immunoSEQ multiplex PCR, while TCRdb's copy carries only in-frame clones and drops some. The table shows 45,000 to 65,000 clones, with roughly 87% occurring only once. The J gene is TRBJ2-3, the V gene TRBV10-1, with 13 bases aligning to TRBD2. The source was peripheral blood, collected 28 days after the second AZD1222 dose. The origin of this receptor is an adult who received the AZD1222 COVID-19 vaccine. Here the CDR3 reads CASSGTSGKGGTDTQYF. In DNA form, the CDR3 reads TGCGCCAGCTCCGGGACTAGCGGGAAAGGGGGGACAGATACGCAGTATTTT.